This T cell receptor (beta chain) was profiled in a study of T cell changes during pregnancy in multiple sclerosis. In its sample, this clone was seen once. Germline V gene data show CDR1 as SEHNR and CDR2 as FQNEAQ (reference sequence). Losses at the gene ends were 11 bases for V and 10 bases for J; bases not matched to a gene: 14. This CDR3 comprises 14 residues. Sequencing was performed with immunoSEQ multiplex PCR; in TCRdb, only in-frame clones are kept and a portion is missing. The sample includes 40,000 to 50,000 clones, roughly 94% of them seen just once. The chain has TRBV7-9 and TRBJ1-4; 9 positions match TRBD1. The material was CD4+ T cells from peripheral blood mononuclear cells, obtained in the third trimester of pregnancy. The clonotype was recovered from a female donor with multiple sclerosis, enrolled in a pregnancy study. The CDR3 protein is CAGGGTGPTSKLFF. CDR3 DNA: TGTGCCGGAGGAGGGACAGGGCCCACATCAAAACTGTTTTTT.